Here is one T cell receptor beta chain with its context. The antigen remains unidentified. This specimen comes from a study of radiotherapy plus CTLA-4 blockade in lung cancer. Focal radiation and CTLA-4 blockade (ipilimumab) were tested in chemo-refractory metastatic non-small-cell lung cancer patients. Study-wide results and limits: Among reported predictors of response, early blood T cell clone dynamics with interferon-beta performed best.

Germline V gives CDR1 MDHEN, CDR2 SYDVKM. CDR3 length: 13 residues. V dropped 3 bases and J dropped 8 bases, with 13 bases sitting between them. TCRdb keeps only in-frame clones here, not all; method: immunoSEQ multiplex PCR. The table includes tens of thousands of clones, about 87% detected once. The sequence came from a human donor with non-small cell lung cancer who had stable disease on radiotherapy plus ipilimumab. This specimen was peripheral blood, taken from a patient treated with radiotherapy plus ipilimumab. This chain links TRBV28 with TRBJ1-2; unclear D gene. DNA for the CDR3: TGTGCCAGCAGTTTGTCGAACCCGGAAGGCTACACCTTC. This gives the protein CASSLSNPEGYTF.